This T cell receptor (beta chain) was observed in a study of shared clonotypes between healthy human individuals. Study at large: Plates per donor: three CD4 naive, three CD4 memory, two CD8 naive, one CD8 memory.

Study results and limitations: What naive subsets generally showed was a larger estimated richness than memory subsets showed.

The CDR3 consists of 15 residues. Germline assignment: CDR1 SGHAT and CDR2 FQNNGV. The ends lost 5 bases at V and 0 bases at J; junction bases unmatched: 6. Assay used: immunoSEQ multiplex PCR; TCRdb lists only in-frame clones, some missing. This table holds about 2.5 million clones, 80% to 95% found once. Remarks on this clone: Its matching antigen is unknown.

The genes are TRBV11-2 and TRBJ2-7; TRBD1 agrees at 8 bases. Sequenced input: naive CD4+ T cells from PBMCs. Subset given: CD45RA+ positively selected. This receptor was obtained from a man between 18 and 35 years old in good health. Some clones in this sample may be carry-over from other donors' samples. CDR3 DNA sequence: TGTGCCAGCAGCGATCAACAGGGGGACTCCTACGAGCAGTACTTC. Translating it yields CASSDQQGDSYEQYF.